The 32 T cell receptor beta chains below come from one sample, sequenced in a study of OX40 agonist ivuxolimab in advanced cancers. Here immunoSEQ multiplex PCR was the method, and the copy in TCRdb shows in-frame clones only, minus some. This sample has about 72,000 clones; roughly four fifths occur once, and the top ten carry 2% to 2.5%. This sample comprised CD4+ or CD8+ T cells sorted from blood, obtained in a trial of the OX40 agonist ivuxolimab. All receptors come from an adult with an advanced solid tumor such as melanoma, head and neck, liver or kidney cancer.

The rearrangement uses TRBV29-1 and TRBJ2-7, with 8 bases aligning to TRBD1. Per germline, CDR1 SQVTM and CDR2 ANQGSEA. The CDR3 has 14 residues. With V trimmed by 5 bases and J by 0 bases, 6 bases remained unmatched. The chain's CDR3 is CSVSRTGSSYEQYF. CDR3 nucleotide sequence: TGCAGCGTTTCCCGGACAGGGAGCTCCTACGAGCAGTACTTC.

The rearrangement uses TRBV4-1 and TRBJ2-1; D gene ambiguous. Germline V gene lookup returns CDR1 MGHRA and CDR2 YSYEKL. The CDR3 consists of 16 residues. Trimming removed 5 bases from V and 2 bases from J, with 16 bases in between. CDR3 protein: CASSEVDLLTYNEQFF. DNA for the CDR3: TGCGCCAGCAGCGAAGTGGATCTCCTAACCTACAATGAGCAGTTCTTC.

The V gene is TRBV5-1, the J gene TRBJ1-1; D may be TRBD1 (5 bases). Germline V gives CDR1 SGHRS, CDR2 YFSETQ. Trimming removed 4 bases from V and 1 base from J, with 14 bases in between. CDR3 length: 15 residues. CDR3 nucleotides: TGCGCCAGCAGCCCGAGTGAGCAGGGGAACACTGAAGCTTTCTTT. Translation gives CASSPSEQGNTEAFF.

This chain connects TRBV6-5 to TRBJ1-2, with 8 bases fitting TRBD1. CDR1 MNHEY and CDR2 SVGAGI come from the germline V gene. V was pared by 4 bases and J by 8 bases, with 12 bases of the junction left unmatched. CDR3 length: 15 amino acids. The DNA for the CDR3 is TGTGCCAGCAGTTCCCCGGCAGGGGGCGCATCCGGCTACACCTTC. This gives the protein CASSSPAGGASGYTF.

The chain uses TRBV6-1 and TRBJ2-5; the match to TRBD1 covers 10 bases. J gave up 2 bases and V 5 bases, and 2 bases lay outside the gene matches. The CDR3 is made up of 14 amino acids. The V gene's germline CDR1 is MNHNS and CDR2 SASEGT. CDR3 sequence reads: CASSRGQGQETQYF. CDR3 bases: TGTGCCAGCAGTAGGGGACAGGGGCAAGAGACCCAGTACTTC.

This sequence joins TRBV7-2 and TRBJ2-1, with 8 bases fitting TRBD2. V trimming: 1 base; J trimming: 8 bases; junction bases outside the gene matches: 7. The CDR3 sequence is 15 residues long. Germline loops: CDR1 SGHTA, CDR2 FQGNSA. The CDR3 here is CASSLEGLGIDEQFF. In nucleotides, the CDR3 is TGTGCCAGCAGCTTAGAGGGACTAGGGATAGATGAGCAGTTCTTC.

The CDR3 nucleotides read TGTGCCAGCAGCAAACCACCTAGCGGGAGGGCCGGGGAGACCCAGTACTTC. The encoded protein is CASSKPPSGRAGETQYF. The V and J genes are TRBV21-1 and TRBJ2-5; the table's D call, TRBD2, has no DNA check behind it. TRBV21-1 constitutes a pseudogene. The CDR3 consists of 17 residues.

V and J are TRBV19 and TRBJ2-7; TRBD1 matches 8 bases. V lost 4 bases and J lost 2; bases outside the gene matches: 10. Looked up from germline, CDR1 is LNHDA and CDR2 is SQIVND (reference sequence). CDR3 length: 16 residues. CDR3 protein: CASSNSRQGATYEQYF. CDR3 DNA sequence: TGTGCCAGTAGTAACTCGCGGCAGGGGGCGACCTACGAGCAGTACTTC.

The chain has TRBV29-1 and TRBJ2-5; 7 nucleotides line up with TRBD1. Per the germline V gene, CDR1 is SQVTM and CDR2 is ANQGSEA. V lost 4 bases and J lost 5; bases outside the gene matches: 19. The CDR3 totals 17 residues. The DNA of the CDR3 is TGCAGCGTTGCGGGAAGAAAGACCGGGACAGTTCCGGAGACCCAGTACTTC. Its translation: CSVAGRKTGTVPETQYF.

V gene TRBV28 combines with J gene TRBJ2-7; TRBD2 might be the D (6 bases). V lost 3 bases, J lost 5 bases, and 8 bases lay in between. This CDR3 contains 12 residues. The germline CDR1 and CDR2 sequences are MDHEN and SYDVKM. CDR3 sequence reads: CASSFRGNEQYF. The CDR3 DNA is TGTGCCAGCAGTTTCCGGGGGAACGAGCAGTACTTC.

The V call is TRBV28, the J call TRBJ2-2, with a weak D call TRBD2 (6 bases). Per the germline V gene, CDR1 is MDHEN and CDR2 is SYDVKM. V gave up 7 bases and J gave up 6 bases, with 12 bases separating them. The CDR3 has 13 amino acids. CDR3 in DNA: TGTGCCAGCACCCCGGGACTGGCCGGGGAGCTGTTTTTT. Amino acid sequence: CASTPGLAGELFF.

This rearrangement joins TRBV7-2 to TRBJ1-5, with a possible D match to TRBD1 (6 bases). The CDR3 runs 14 residues. The germline CDR1 and CDR2 sequences are SGHTA and FQGNSA. V lost 2 bases to trimming and J lost 2 bases, with 7 bases between them. In nucleotides, the CDR3 is TGTGCCAGCAGCTTATCAGGGGGCAATCAGCCCCAGCATTTT. It codes for CASSLSGGNQPQHF.

The genes are TRBV7-6 and TRBJ2-1; 12 bases fit TRBD2. J lost 8 bases, V lost 5 bases, and 7 bases had no gene match. Germline lookup yields CDR1 SGHVS and CDR2 FNYEAQ. This CDR3 spans 15 amino acids. The CDR3 here is CASSRRTSGADEQFF. CDR3 in DNA: TGTGCCAGCAGCAGACGGACTAGCGGGGCCGATGAGCAGTTCTTC.

This sequence joins TRBV13 and TRBJ2-7; the match to TRBD2 covers 16 bases. The germline V gene encodes CDR1 PRHDT and CDR2 FYEKMQ (reference sequence). The CDR3 loop spans 18 amino acids. J lost 5 bases, V lost 4 bases, and 11 bases had no gene match. The CDR3 DNA reads as TGTGCCAGCAGCTCGGGACAGGGGACTAGCGGGAGGGCCAACGAGCAGTACTTC. This codes for CASSSGQGTSGRANEQYF.

The chain combines TRBV6-5 with TRBJ2-7; tentative D call: TRBD1 (6 bases). Germline values: CDR1 MNHEY, CDR2 SVGAGI. Trimming removed 8 bases at V and 4 bases at J, with 12 bases between. The CDR3 covers 12 residues. The CDR3 coding sequence is TGTGCCAGCGGTCAGGGGCAGTACGAGCAGTACTTC. It codes for CASGQGQYEQYF.

The rearrangement links TRBV5-6 to TRBJ2-7, with 10 bases that match TRBD1. Unmatched junction bases numbered 7, after V lost 4 bases and J lost 6 bases. Germline V gene sequence: CDR1 SGHDT, CDR2 YYEEEE. This CDR3 has 14 amino acids. The CDR3 here is CASSAGQGWAEQYF. The CDR3 nucleotides read TGTGCCAGCAGCGCGGGACAGGGGTGGGCCGAGCAGTACTTC.

The chain combines TRBV19 with TRBJ1-1, with D perhaps matching TRBD1 (5 bases). This CDR3 contains 15 residues. Trimming removed 8 bases at V and 7 bases at J, with 23 bases between. Germline V gene sequence: CDR1 LNHDA, CDR2 SQIVND (reference sequence). The CDR3 protein is CASETQRTRQSEAFF. In DNA, the CDR3 is TGTGCCAGTGAAACCCAACGGACGAGACAGAGTGAAGCTTTCTTT.

The CDR3 DNA is TGTGCCAGCTCACCGACGGGACAGCACTATGGCTACACCTTC. Its translation is CASSPTGQHYGYTF. V and J are TRBV18 and TRBJ1-2; 7 bases fit TRBD1. This CDR3 has 14 amino acids. Per the germline V gene, CDR1 is KGHSH and CDR2 is LQKENI. With V trimmed by 3 bases and J by 3 bases, 4 bases remained unmatched.

The chain carries TRBV15 and TRBJ2-1; D gene uncertain. Germline V CDR1 and CDR2: LNHNV, YYDKDF (reference sequence). CDR3 length: 13 residues. Trimming left V 1 base short and J 8 bases short, with 9 bases between. The CDR3 is CATSRVQTDEQFF. Written as DNA, the CDR3 is TGTGCCACCAGCAGAGTTCAGACGGATGAGCAGTTCTTC.

The chain couples TRBV5-1 to TRBJ2-5; D may be TRBD1 (5 bases). The germline V and J ends were trimmed by 0 bases and 2 bases, with 11 bases remaining between them. In germline, CDR1 is SGHRS, CDR2 YFSETQ. This CDR3 comprises 15 residues. The CDR3 bases are TGCGCCAGCAGCTTGGACGCTAGGACACAAGAGACCCAGTACTTC. Translating gives CASSLDARTQETQYF.

The J gene is TRBJ2-7, the V gene TRBV11-2, with D unclear. The V gene's germline CDR1 is SGHAT and CDR2 FQNNGV. The CDR3 is 12 residues long. Between the trimmed V and J ends, which lost 4 bases and 0 bases, there was a span of 4 bases. The CDR3 coding sequence is TGTGCCAGCAGCTGGAGCTCCTACGAGCAGTACTTC. It specifies CASSWSSYEQYF.

The genes are TRBV19 and TRBJ2-5; D is tentatively TRBD1 or TRBD2 (5 bases each). The CDR3 has 12 residues. With 7 bases removed from V and 5 bases from J, the gap between germline ends came to 11 bases. Per the germline V gene, CDR1 is LNHDA and CDR2 is SQIVND (reference sequence). In nucleotides, the CDR3 is TGTGCCAGTAATCAGGGAGTGGAGACCCAGTACTTC. Translated, it gives CASNQGVETQYF.

The chain couples TRBV28 to TRBJ2-7, with D possibly being TRBD1 (5 bases). The CDR3 sequence is 17 residues long. The germline gives CDR1 MDHEN, CDR2 SYDVKM. Trimming removed 6 bases at V and 8 bases at J, with 29 bases between. In nucleotides, the CDR3 is TGTGCCAGCAGCCTGGCAGGGCCGTCTACGAAAAAGAGGCAGCAGTACTTC. Amino acids: CASSLAGPSTKKRQQYF.

The genes are TRBV5-1 and TRBJ1-2, with 9 bases fitting TRBD1. This CDR3 spans 14 amino acids. From germline, CDR1 is SGHRS and CDR2 YFSETQ. V was clipped by 4 bases and J by 8 bases; unmatched bases: 9. Here the CDR3 reads CASSGIQGAGGYTF. The CDR3 DNA reads as TGCGCCAGCAGCGGTATACAGGGGGCGGGAGGCTACACCTTC.

The chain has TRBV11-2 and TRBJ1-2; 7 nucleotides agree with TRBD1. Germline V gives CDR1 SGHAT, CDR2 FQNNGV. The CDR3 contains 16 residues. With V trimmed by 5 bases and J by 4 bases, 13 bases remained unmatched. CDR3 nucleotides: TGTGCCAGCAGCCCTAGACGACAGGGCGAGGTCTATGGCTACACCTTC. Amino acid sequence: CASSPRRQGEVYGYTF. Based on the CDR3 plus reference TRBV11-2 and TRBJ1-2, the full variable domain is EAGVAQSPRYKIIEKRQSVAFWCNPISGHATLYWYQQILGQGPKLLIQFQNNGVVDDSQLPKDRFSAERLKGVDSTLKIQPAKLEDSAVYLCASSPRRQGEVYGYTFGSGTRLTVV.

V usage is TRBV10-3 and J usage is TRBJ2-5; TRBD1 might be the D (6 bases). The CDR3 extends over 15 amino acids. V was clipped by 4 bases and J by 4 bases, with 16 bases between them. CDR1 ENHRY and CDR2 SYGVKD come from the germline V gene. CDR3 residues: CAISGGPQGRETQYF. DNA of the CDR3: TGTGCCATCAGTGGGGGACCCCAGGGGCGAGAGACCCAGTACTTC.

This sequence joins TRBV6-1 and TRBJ1-4; 8 bases agree with TRBD1. The CDR3 is 16 residues long. V shed 4 bases, J shed 0 bases, and the junction held 4 bases outside the gene matches. Germline CDR1 reads MNHNS; CDR2 reads SASEGT. The CDR3 DNA sequence: TGTGCCAGCAGTGGCCGACAGGGGCCAACTAATGAAAAACTGTTTTTT. It is translated as CASSGRQGPTNEKLFF.

V and J are TRBV5-1 and TRBJ2-7, with 7 bases matching TRBD2. Looked up from germline, CDR1 is SGHRS and CDR2 is YFSETQ. With 0 bases clipped from V and 4 bases from J, the junction kept 13 bases outside the gene matches. This CDR3 is built from 17 residues. Here the CDR3 reads CASSLAPSGSLNYEQYF. CDR3 bases: TGCGCCAGCAGCTTGGCCCCTAGCGGCAGCCTGAATTACGAGCAGTACTTC.

The chain is built from TRBV28 and TRBJ2-7; D ambiguous. The CDR3 has 15 amino acids. The V gene's germline CDR1 is MDHEN and CDR2 SYDVKM. The V end was cut by 3 bases, the J end by 2 bases, with 14 bases between. CDR3 nucleotide sequence: TGTGCCAGCAGTTTGGATCGGTTCTCCACCTACGAGCAGTACTTC. This encodes CASSLDRFSTYEQYF.

The chain employs TRBV13 and TRBJ2-5; D gene unclear. Trimming pared 5 bases from V and 4 bases from J, leaving 8 bases between. The germline V gene has CDR1 PRHDT and CDR2 FYEKMQ (reference sequence). The CDR3 consists of 12 residues. The chain's CDR3 is CASSPSPETQYF. Here the CDR3 DNA reads TGTGCCAGCAGCCCAAGCCCAGAGACCCAGTACTTC.

The chain employs TRBV7-6 and TRBJ2-1; D may be TRBD1 or TRBD2 (5 bases each). The length of the CDR3 is 16 residues. Deletions cut 3 bases from V and 0 bases from J, with 12 bases between. The V gene's germline CDR1 is SGHVS and CDR2 FNYEAQ. CDR3 bases: TGTGCCAGCAGCTTGGGGACGGCGAGCTCCTACAATGAGCAGTTCTTC. It translates to CASSLGTASSYNEQFF.

V and J are TRBV7-7 and TRBJ1-4; no definite D call. Between the trimmed V and J ends, which lost 1 base and 6 bases, there was a span of 12 bases. The CDR3 spans 15 residues. CDR1 SSHAT and CDR2 FNYEAQ come from the germline V gene (reference sequence). As DNA, the CDR3 is TGTGCCAGCAGCTTAGGTGGCAGGCGGGATGAAAAACTGTTTTTT. This gives the protein CASSLGGRRDEKLFF.